A single sample is the source of the 25 T cell receptor beta chains below, sequenced in a study of graft-versus-host responses after intestinal transplantation. No antigen has been assigned to these receptors. Method: immunoSEQ multiplex PCR; TCRdb's copy keeps in-frame clones and lacks some. Of around 110,000 clones in the sample, approximately 94% were seen once. Source: unstimulated CD4+ T cells sorted from spleen or lymph node cells, taken before transplant. The receptors here all came from a human donor who was the organ donor for an intestinal transplant.

CDR3 nucleotides: TGTGCCAGCAGTTTACGTCCCCCCCACAGTGGGAACACTGAAGCTTTCTTT. It yields the protein CASSLRPPHSGNTEAFF. This chain uses TRBV27 with TRBJ1-1; no definite D call. Germline V gene sequence: CDR1 MNHEY, CDR2 SMNVEV (reference sequence). Trimming removed 2 bases from V and 1 base from J, with 17 bases in between. The CDR3 consists of 17 residues.

The chain combines TRBV6-1 with TRBJ2-7, with TRBD1 matching over 8 bases. The CDR3 is 14 amino acids. The ends lost 4 bases at V and 4 bases at J; junction bases unmatched: 6. Per germline, CDR1 MNHNS and CDR2 SASEGT. CDR3 coding DNA: TGTGCCAGCAGTGGGAGGGGACAGGAATACGAGCAGTACTTC. Protein: CASSGRGQEYEQYF.

The genes are TRBV6-5 and TRBJ2-7, with a possible D match to TRBD2 (5 bases). This CDR3 has 15 amino acids. Germline-derived CDR1 and CDR2 are MNHEY and SVGAGI. Deletions cut 0 bases from V and 2 bases from J, with 11 bases between. CDR3 DNA sequence: TGTGCCAGCAGTTACTCTGACGGGGATGCCTACGAGCAGTACTTC. Its protein is CASSYSDGDAYEQYF.

The chain joins TRBV6-1 to TRBJ2-1; 7 nucleotides match TRBD2. This CDR3 comprises 15 residues. The germline V gene encodes CDR1 MNHNS and CDR2 SASEGT. Unmatched junction bases numbered 7, after V lost 6 bases and J lost 2 bases. The CDR3 loop reads CASRPTGTTYNEQFF. The CDR3 coding sequence is TGTGCCAGCAGGCCTACCGGGACTACCTACAATGAGCAGTTCTTC.

The chain couples TRBV4-1 to TRBJ2-7; the D gene is possibly TRBD1 (5 bases). Looked up from germline, CDR1 is MGHRA and CDR2 is YSYEKL. This CDR3 has 15 amino acids. V lost 4 bases, J lost 0 bases, and 13 bases lay in between. The CDR3 DNA reads TGCGCCAGCAGCCCTAGGGGTAGGTACTCCTACGAGCAGTACTTC. The encoded protein is CASSPRGRYSYEQYF.

The V and J genes are TRBV9 and TRBJ1-4; tentative D call: TRBD1 (6 bases). V was shortened by 0 bases and J by 8 bases, with 11 bases between the two germline ends. This CDR3 spans 14 amino acids. CDR1 is SGDLS and CDR2 is YYNGEE in the germline V gene. The CDR3 DNA is TGTGCCAGCAGCGTAGGACAGGCGGGGGAAAAACTGTTTTTT. Protein product: CASSVGQAGEKLFF.

This rearrangement joins TRBV10-3 to TRBJ1-2; D is ambiguous. V shed 5 bases and J shed 2 bases, with 9 bases lying between them. CDR3 length: 13 residues. The germline V gene has CDR1 ENHRY and CDR2 SYGVKD. CDR3 DNA: TGTGCCATCAGTCCCCAGCCGAACTATGGCTACACCTTC. This encodes CAISPQPNYGYTF.

The chain joins TRBV6-6 to TRBJ1-1; 9 bases match TRBD1. This CDR3 comprises 13 residues. The V gene's germline CDR1 is MNHNY and CDR2 SVGAGI (reference sequence). V lost 11 bases and J lost 6; bases outside the gene matches: 10. The CDR3 nucleotides read TGTGCCGGACAGGGGTCGACAGGGGCTGAAGCTTTCTTT. It translates to CAGQGSTGAEAFF.

This clone has just one count. The chain joins TRBV6-1 to TRBJ2-3; D assignment may be TRBD1 or TRBD2 (6 bases each). Germline V CDR1 and CDR2: MNHNS, SASEGT. V dropped 6 bases and J dropped 4 bases, with 17 bases sitting between them. The CDR3 is 15 residues long. The CDR3 DNA reads TGTGCCAGCAGAAATCGGGGGCCGCGGGCAGATACGCAGTATTTT. As protein: CASRNRGPRADTQYF.

The sample holds one count of this clone. The V gene is TRBV19, the J gene TRBJ1-2; the D is unclear. Germline CDR1 LNHDA, CDR2 SQIVND (reference sequence). This CDR3 contains 14 residues. V shed 8 bases and J shed 8 bases, with 21 bases lying between them. CDR3 bases: TGTGCCAGTTTTACTCTTAGTTCGGCGGGGGGCTACACCTTC. Amino acids: CASFTLSSAGGYTF.

This clone appeared a single time. The chain uses TRBV5-4 and TRBJ2-3; possible D gene TRBD2, 5 bases. Trimming removed 1 base at V and 5 bases at J, with 11 bases between. Germline V gives CDR1 SGHNT, CDR2 YYREEE (reference sequence). This CDR3 is 14 amino acids long. DNA for the CDR3: TGTGCCAGCAGCTTGAAATCGAGGGTAGATACGCAGTATTTT. It is translated as CASSLKSRVDTQYF.

The chain employs TRBV7-9 and TRBJ2-1; TRBD2 matches at 9 bases. This CDR3 contains 16 residues. Germline CDR1 SEHNR, CDR2 FQNEAQ (reference sequence). V lost 1 base to trimming and J lost 10 bases; unmatched junction nucleotides: 11. In DNA form, the CDR3 reads TGTGCCAGCAGCTTAGACGCTGCTAGCGGGATGAGAGAGCAGTTCTTC. This gives the protein CASSLDAASGMREQFF. Full variable domain (remainder filled in from reference TRBV7-9 and TRBJ2-1): DTGVSQNPRHKITKRGQNVTFRCDPISEHNRLYWYRQTLGQGPEFLTYFQNEAQLEKSRLLSDRFSAERPKGSFSTLEIQRTEQGDSAMYLCASSLDAASGMREQFFGPGTRLTVL.

Here the CDR3 reads CASSLGLAGTDTQYF. Written as DNA, the CDR3 is TGTGCCAGCAGCTTGGGACTAGCGGGCACAGATACGCAGTATTTT. The chain carries TRBV5-6 and TRBJ2-3; 9 bases line up with TRBD2. CDR3 length: 15 residues. The germline gives CDR1 SGHDT, CDR2 YYEEEE. V lost 0 bases to trimming and J lost 1 base; unmatched junction nucleotides: 0.

The chain has TRBV10-3 and TRBJ1-1; TRBD1 agrees at 7 bases. CDR1 and CDR2 (germline): ENHRY, SYGVKD. Trimming cost V 0 bases and J 5 bases; bases outside gene matches: 3. The CDR3 runs 14 residues. CDR3 sequence reads: CAISESTGRTEAFF. The CDR3 DNA reads TGTGCCATCAGTGAGTCGACAGGGAGGACTGAAGCTTTCTTT.

This sequence joins TRBV18 and TRBJ2-2; D remains unclear. The CDR3 is 15 amino acids. Germline lookup yields CDR1 KGHSH and CDR2 LQKENI. The V and J ends lost 4 bases and 0 bases respectively, with 9 bases between them. The CDR3, as DNA: TGTGCCAGCTCACTAGGACGGACGAACACCGGGGAGCTGTTTTTT. The encoded protein is CASSLGRTNTGELFF.

The chain is built from TRBV27 and TRBJ1-5, with D perhaps TRBD1 (5 bases). V was trimmed by 6 bases and J by 6 bases, leaving 15 bases between them. Germline CDR1 and CDR2: MNHEY and SMNVEV (reference sequence). There are 14 residues in the CDR3. CDR3 sequence: CASRSGRASQPQHF. DNA for the CDR3: TGTGCCAGCAGGTCGGGCAGGGCGAGTCAGCCCCAGCATTTT.

In DNA, the CDR3 is TGTGCCATCCAGGGGGACAGACCCTACGAGCAGTACTTC. It codes for CAIQGDRPYEQYF. This chain connects TRBV10-3 to TRBJ2-7; 7 positions agree with TRBD1. CDR1 is ENHRY, CDR2 SYGVKD, per germline. The CDR3 is 13 amino acids. V lost 8 bases to trimming and J lost 2 bases; unmatched junction nucleotides: 6.

The gene calls are TRBV5-4 and TRBJ2-3; D is unclear. V was clipped by 2 bases and J by 6 bases, with 22 bases between them. The CDR3 runs 17 residues. CDR1 SGHNT and CDR2 YYREEE come from the germline V gene (reference sequence). CDR3 region: CASSLNPLGWSNDTQYF. In nucleotides, the CDR3 is TGTGCCAGCAGCTTAAACCCGCTGGGCTGGAGCAACGATACGCAGTATTTT.

CDR3 amino acids: CASSLAGLGGNEQFF. CDR3 coding DNA: TGCGCCAGCAGCTTGGCGGGACTAGGGGGCAATGAGCAGTTCTTC. The chain combines TRBV5-1 with TRBJ2-1, with 8 positions matching TRBD2. This CDR3 is 15 amino acids long. CDR1 is SGHRS and CDR2 is YFSETQ in the germline V gene. The ends lost 0 bases at V and 6 bases at J; junction bases unmatched: 5.

V gene TRBV27 combines with J gene TRBJ2-1; 8 bases agree with TRBD2. Germline-derived CDR1 and CDR2 are MNHEY and SMNVEV (reference sequence). There are 15 residues in the CDR3. The V segment lost 3 bases and the J segment 3 bases; nucleotides outside the gene matches: 4. CDR3 in amino acids: CASSFLAGGYNEQFF. As DNA, the CDR3 is TGTGCCAGCAGTTTTCTTGCGGGAGGCTACAATGAGCAGTTCTTC.

The V call is TRBV28, the J call TRBJ1-4; 7 bases fit TRBD1. The ends lost 9 bases at V and 4 bases at J; junction bases unmatched: 11. Germline V gene data show CDR1 as MDHEN and CDR2 as SYDVKM. This CDR3 is built from 15 residues. CDR3 residues: CASDGMGQNNEKLFF. DNA for the CDR3: TGTGCCAGTGATGGTATGGGACAGAATAATGAAAAACTGTTTTTT.

The chain recombines TRBV2 with TRBJ2-2; tentative D call: TRBD2 (6 bases). The CDR3 extends over 12 amino acids. Trimming removed 4 bases from V and 9 bases from J, with 9 bases in between. CDR1 and CDR2 (germline): SNHLY, FYNNEI. CDR3 DNA sequence: TGTGCCAGCAGTGCCCTAGCGAGGGAGCTGTTTTTT. This translates into CASSALARELFF.

The rearrangement uses TRBV7-6 and TRBJ2-3; D is ambiguous. Germline V gives CDR1 SGHVS, CDR2 FNYEAQ. The CDR3 sequence is 12 residues long. V lost 5 bases and J 4 bases, leaving 7 bases between the germline ends. The CDR3, as DNA: TGTGCCAGCAGCAAGCTGGCAGATACGCAGTATTTT. Translating gives CASSKLADTQYF.

The gene calls are TRBV4-2 and TRBJ1-1; 8 bases fit TRBD1. The CDR3 is 15 amino acids. J lost 4 bases, V lost 3 bases, and 7 bases had no gene match. CDR1 LGHNA and CDR2 YNFKEQ come from the germline V gene. The CDR3 DNA is TGTGCCAGCAGCCAGCCCGAAACAGGGGGCACTGAAGCTTTCTTT. Translation: CASSQPETGGTEAFF.

V is TRBV28 and J is TRBJ2-4; no definite D call. The CDR3 is 11 amino acids. Looked up from germline, CDR1 is MDHEN and CDR2 is SYDVKM. Trimming stripped 8 bases from V and 7 bases from J, with 9 bases between. The CDR3 DNA sequence: TGTGCCAGCCCATCTGGGAACATTCAGTACTTC. Its translation is CASPSGNIQYF. Filled out from reference TRBV28 and TRBJ2-4, the complete variable domain reads DVKVTQSSRYLVKRTGEKVFLECVQDMDHENMFWYRQDPGLGLRLIYFSYDVKMKEKGDIPEGYSVSREKKERFSLILESASTNQTSMYLCASPSGNIQYFGAGTRLSVL.